This passage covers 20 T cell receptor beta chains from one sample sequenced in a study of glioma-infiltrating T cells. TCR alpha and beta CDR3 regions were amplified from RNA using iRepertoire nested multiplex PCR. In TCRdb, the multiplex PCR reads were re-called with MiXCR into one record per CDR3 protein. The sample carries about 140,000 distinct CDR3 sequences, about two fifths recorded once. Source material: glioma tissue, nonneoplastic brain tissue, or PBMCs (not recorded which). The origin of the receptors is a human donor with low-grade glioma or glioblastoma, undergoing nonglioma brain surgery, or in good health (not recorded which).

This clonotype was recorded a few times. V gene TRBV20-1 combines with J gene TRBJ2-1; 7 nucleotides align to TRBD2. CDR1 DFQATT and CDR2 SNEGSKA come from the germline V gene (reference sequence). This CDR3 has 13 amino acids. J lost 3 bases, V lost 6 bases, and 5 bases had no gene match. In DNA form, the CDR3 reads TGCAGTGCCCAAGGGAGGGACTACAATGAGCAGTTCTTC. It is translated as CSAQGRDYNEQFF.

This clonotype was counted ten times or more. The V gene is TRBV20-1, the J gene TRBJ2-3; D possibly corresponds to TRBD2 (6 bases). The CDR3 sequence is 12 residues long. With 3 bases removed from V and 4 bases from J, the gap between germline ends came to 8 bases. Germline V lookup: CDR1 DFQATT, CDR2 SNEGSKA (reference sequence). The CDR3 nucleotides are TGCAGTGCTAGTTCTAGCGCAGATACGCAGTATTTT. Protein: CSASSSADTQYF.

In this sample, this clonotype turned up a few times. The CDR3 DNA sequence: TGCGCCAGCAGCTTGGATGATTGGGGAGTCAATGAGCAGTTCTTC. It encodes CASSLDDWGVNEQFF. The V and J genes are TRBV5-1 and TRBJ2-1, with a weak D call TRBD2 (5 bases). This CDR3 has 15 residues. Trimming pared 0 bases from V and 6 bases from J, leaving 13 bases between. Per the germline V gene, CDR1 is SGHRS and CDR2 is YFSETQ.

This clonotype was counted only a few times. The chain uses TRBV4-1 and TRBJ2-7, with TRBD1 as a possible D gene (5 bases). The CDR3 loop spans 13 amino acids. V was pared by 1 base and J by 5 bases, with 9 bases between. Germline CDR1 is MGHRA and CDR2 is YSYEKL. In nucleotides, the CDR3 is TGCGCCAGCAGCCAAGCTTGGGGCGACGAGCAGTACTTC. It specifies CASSQAWGDEQYF.

The chain joins TRBV24-1 to TRBJ2-3; a possible D gene is TRBD1 (6 bases). Germline assignment: CDR1 KGHDR and CDR2 SFDVKD. The V end lost 3 bases, the J end lost 4 bases, and 16 bases lay between the germline ends. This CDR3 comprises 16 residues. The CDR3: CATSDVRDKMSDTQYF. The CDR3 DNA is TGTGCCACCAGTGATGTACGGGACAAAATGTCAGATACGCAGTATTTT.

This clonotype was seen only a few times. The chain joins TRBV6-1 to TRBJ2-7; TRBD2 is a possible D gene (6 bases). CDR1 is MNHNS and CDR2 is SASEGT in the germline V gene. Trimming shortened V by 8 bases and J by 3 bases, and 8 bases separated the two germline ends. The CDR3 loop spans 11 amino acids. DNA of the CDR3: TGTGCCAGCCGGCGGGACTACGAGCAGTACTTC. This gives the protein CASRRDYEQYF.

The chain joins TRBV7-2 to TRBJ1-4; possibly TRBD1 for D (6 bases). V shed 5 bases and J shed 3 bases, with 16 bases lying between them. The germline V gene encodes CDR1 SGHTA and CDR2 FQGNSA. The CDR3 runs to 16 residues. The CDR3 region has the DNA TGTGCCAGCAGCGCACAGGGTCGAATAGCTAATGAAAAACTGTTTTTT. Translating it yields CASSAQGRIANEKLFF.

The CDR3 DNA is TGTGCCAGCAGCTTAGTACAGAAACTGATCGAGCAGTACTTC. Protein product: CASSLVQKLIEQYF. The J gene is TRBJ2-7, the V gene TRBV7-2, with D uncertain. With 1 base removed from V and 6 bases from J, the gap between germline ends came to 13 bases. The V gene's germline CDR1 is SGHTA and CDR2 FQGNSA. The CDR3 is 14 amino acids.

J is TRBJ2-5 and V is TRBV28; D call uncertain. Gene TRBJ2-7 matches the end of the DNA better, so the J call may be wrong. The germline gives CDR1 MDHEN, CDR2 SYDVKM. This CDR3 region has 13 residues. Here the CDR3 reads CASSSNGTYEQYF. The CDR3 coding sequence is TGTGCCAGCAGTTCAAACGGAACCTACGAGCAGTACTTC.

The chain carries TRBV19 and TRBJ2-3; the match to TRBD1 covers 7 bases. Looked up from germline, CDR1 is LNHDA and CDR2 is SQIVND (reference sequence). V was pared by 1 base and J by 2 bases, with 3 bases of the junction left unmatched. The CDR3 runs to 15 residues. CDR3 DNA: TGTGCCAGTAGTATAGCGACAGGGATCACAGATACGCAGTATTTT. This translates into CASSIATGITDTQYF.

The chain recombines TRBV6-5 with TRBJ1-1; D possibly corresponds to TRBD1 (5 bases). Trimming removed 6 bases at V and 5 bases at J, with 16 bases between. The germline V gene has CDR1 MNHEY and CDR2 SVGAGI. The CDR3 is 14 residues long. This CDR3 is CASSLSWGETEAFF. Written as DNA, the CDR3 is TGTGCCAGCAGCCTAAGCTGGGGGGAGACTGAAGCTTTCTTT.

This clonotype was detected only a few times. The chain uses TRBV19 and TRBJ1-5, with TRBD1 identical over 8 bases. The CDR3 is made up of 13 amino acids. Germline trimming cut 9 bases from V and 4 bases from J; bases unmatched to any gene: 5. CDR1 and CDR2 (germline): LNHDA, SQIVND (reference sequence). The CDR3 sequence: CASRGTGNQPQHF. The CDR3 DNA is TGTGCCAGCCGCGGGACAGGTAATCAGCCCCAGCATTTT.

The V and J genes are TRBV24-1 and TRBJ2-1; D is perhaps TRBD2 (5 bases). From germline, CDR1 is KGHDR and CDR2 SFDVKD. The CDR3 loop spans 14 amino acids. V lost 3 bases to trimming and J lost 8 bases, with 13 bases between them. The DNA for the CDR3 is TGTGCCACCAGTGATCGAGGTTGGCGGGATGAGCAGTTCTTC. Protein product: CATSDRGWRDEQFF.

The J gene is TRBJ2-6, the V gene TRBV19; 9 positions agree with TRBD1. Germline trimming cut 1 base from V and 0 bases from J; bases unmatched to any gene: 4. CDR1 is LNHDA and CDR2 is SQIVND in the germline V gene (reference sequence). CDR3 length: 18 residues. The CDR3 region is CASSIGDRDDSGANVLTF. DNA of the CDR3: TGTGCCAGTAGTATAGGGGACAGGGATGACTCTGGGGCCAACGTCCTGACTTTC. Full variable domain (remainder filled in from reference TRBV19 and TRBJ2-6): DGGITQSPKYLFRKEGQNVTLSCEQNLNHDAMYWYRQDPGQGLRLIYYSQIVNDFQKGDIAEGYSVSREKKESFPLTVTSAQKNPTAFYLCASSIGDRDDSGANVLTFGAGSRLTVL.

This clonotype was counted at least ten times. V is TRBV7-6 and J is TRBJ2-2, with D perhaps matching TRBD1 (6 bases). The CDR3 has 16 residues. Trimming removed 5 bases at V and 0 bases at J, with 13 bases between. Germline assignment: CDR1 SGHVS and CDR2 FNYEAQ. The CDR3 DNA is TGTGCCAGCAGCCAATCGGACAGAGCGAACACCGGGGAGCTGTTTTTT. Its translation is CASSQSDRANTGELFF.

The chain uses TRBV20-1 and TRBJ1-3; D is undetermined. This CDR3 comprises 10 residues. V lost 7 bases to trimming and J lost 0 bases, with 1 base between them. Per the germline V gene, CDR1 is DFQATT and CDR2 is SNEGSKA (reference sequence). The CDR3 nucleotides are TGCAGTGTCTCTGGAAACACCATATATTTT. Amino acid sequence: CSVSGNTIYF.

This clonotype was seen many times. The chain links TRBV25-1 to TRBJ2-7; D remains unclear. V shed 3 bases and J shed 7 bases, with 7 bases lying between them. CDR3 length: 11 amino acids. The V gene's germline CDR1 is MGHDK and CDR2 SYGVNS. The CDR3 loop is CASSDGVEQYF. CDR3 DNA sequence: TGTGCCAGCAGTGATGGGGTGGAGCAGTACTTC.

The chain employs TRBV6-1 and TRBJ1-3, with D perhaps matching TRBD1 (5 bases). Per germline, CDR1 MNHNS and CDR2 SASEGT. Trimming removed 0 bases from V and 3 bases from J, with 12 bases in between. CDR3 size: 16 residues. In nucleotides, the CDR3 is TGTGCCAGCAGTGAAGCGCTTTGGGGCTTTGGAAACACCATATATTTT. This codes for CASSEALWGFGNTIYF.

At least ten counts were recorded for this clonotype. This chain links TRBV6-1 with TRBJ2-3, with TRBD1 matching over 9 bases. From germline, CDR1 is MNHNS and CDR2 SASEGT. CDR3 length equals 16 residues. V lost 6 bases, J lost 2 bases, and 9 bases stayed unmatched. In DNA form, the CDR3 reads TGTGCCAGCAGCCGGACAGGGGATATCTACACAGATACGCAGTATTTT. Encoded protein: CASSRTGDIYTDTQYF.

This chain joins TRBV4-1 and TRBJ2-5, with D perhaps being TRBD1 or TRBD2 (8 bases each). The germline V gene has CDR1 MGHRA and CDR2 YSYEKL. This CDR3 comprises 18 residues. The V gene lost 4 bases and the J gene lost 5 bases, with 26 bases spanning the gap. The CDR3 nucleotides are TGCGCCAGCAGCCGACAGGGGAGGGGAGCGGGAGTCTTTGAGACCCAGTACTTC. Translation: CASSRQGRGAGVFETQYF.